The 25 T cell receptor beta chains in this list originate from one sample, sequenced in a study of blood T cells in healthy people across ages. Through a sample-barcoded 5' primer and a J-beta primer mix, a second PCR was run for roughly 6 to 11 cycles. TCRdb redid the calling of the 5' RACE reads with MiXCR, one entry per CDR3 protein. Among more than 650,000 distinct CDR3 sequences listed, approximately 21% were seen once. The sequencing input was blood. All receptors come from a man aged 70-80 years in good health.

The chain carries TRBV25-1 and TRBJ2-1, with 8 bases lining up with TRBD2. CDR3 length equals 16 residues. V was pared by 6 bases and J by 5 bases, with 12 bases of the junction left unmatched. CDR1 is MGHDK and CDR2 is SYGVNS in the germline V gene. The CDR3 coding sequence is TGTGCCAGCAGCAGATACGGGGGGGCGCGGAACAATGAGCAGTTCTTC. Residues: CASSRYGGARNNEQFF.

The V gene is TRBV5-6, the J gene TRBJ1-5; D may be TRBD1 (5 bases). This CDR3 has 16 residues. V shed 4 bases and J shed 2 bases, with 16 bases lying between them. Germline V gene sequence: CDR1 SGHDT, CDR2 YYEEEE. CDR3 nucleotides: TGTGCCAGCAGCCAGACCCTGGGGCCTGGCAATCAGCCCCAGCATTTT. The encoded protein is CASSQTLGPGNQPQHF.

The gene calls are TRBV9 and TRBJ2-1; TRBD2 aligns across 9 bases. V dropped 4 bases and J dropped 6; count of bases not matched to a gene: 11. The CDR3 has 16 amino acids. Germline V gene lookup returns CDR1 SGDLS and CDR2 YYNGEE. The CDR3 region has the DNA TGTGCCAGCAGCTCCCCCTTTGCGGGGGGGATCAATGAGCAGTTCTTC. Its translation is CASSSPFAGGINEQFF. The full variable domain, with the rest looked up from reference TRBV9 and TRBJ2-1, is DSGVTQTPKHLITATGQRVTLRCSPRSGDLSVYWYQQSLDQGLQFLIQYYNGEERAKGNILERFSAQQFPDLHSELNLSSLELGDSALYFCASSSPFAGGINEQFFGPGTRLTVL.

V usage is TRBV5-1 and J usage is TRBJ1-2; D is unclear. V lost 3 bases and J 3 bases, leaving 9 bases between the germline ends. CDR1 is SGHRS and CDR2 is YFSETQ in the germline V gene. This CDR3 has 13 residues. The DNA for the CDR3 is TGCGCCAGCAGCTCCGACGCCCACTATGGCTACACCTTC. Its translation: CASSSDAHYGYTF.

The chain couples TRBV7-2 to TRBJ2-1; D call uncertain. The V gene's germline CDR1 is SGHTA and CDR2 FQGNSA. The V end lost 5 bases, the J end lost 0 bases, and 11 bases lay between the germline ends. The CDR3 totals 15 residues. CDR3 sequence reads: CASSPRRSSYNEQFF. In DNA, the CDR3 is TGTGCCAGCAGCCCAAGACGGAGCTCCTACAATGAGCAGTTCTTC.

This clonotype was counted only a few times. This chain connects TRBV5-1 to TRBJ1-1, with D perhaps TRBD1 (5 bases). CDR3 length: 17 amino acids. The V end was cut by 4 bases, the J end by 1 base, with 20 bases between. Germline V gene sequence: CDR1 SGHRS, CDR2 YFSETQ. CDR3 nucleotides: TGCGCCAGCAGCCACCCTACGGGGCACCCCACGAACACTGAAGCTTTCTTT. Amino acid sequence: CASSHPTGHPTNTEAFF.

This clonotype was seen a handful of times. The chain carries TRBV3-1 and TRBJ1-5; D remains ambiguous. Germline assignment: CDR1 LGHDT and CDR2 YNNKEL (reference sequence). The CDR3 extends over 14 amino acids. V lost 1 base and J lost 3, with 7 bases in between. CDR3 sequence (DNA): TGTGCCAGCAGCCAAGGCAGATTCAATCAGCCCCAGCATTTT. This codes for CASSQGRFNQPQHF.

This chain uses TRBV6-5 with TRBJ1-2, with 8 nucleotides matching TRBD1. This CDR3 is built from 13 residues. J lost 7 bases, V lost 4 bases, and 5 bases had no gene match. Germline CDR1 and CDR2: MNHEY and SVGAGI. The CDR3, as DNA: TGTGCCAGCAGTTTCGGACAGGGTCGTGGCTACACCTTC. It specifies CASSFGQGRGYTF.

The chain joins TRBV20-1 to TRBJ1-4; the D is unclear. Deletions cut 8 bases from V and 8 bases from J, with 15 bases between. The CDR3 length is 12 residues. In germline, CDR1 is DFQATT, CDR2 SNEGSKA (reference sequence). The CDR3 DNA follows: TGCAGTTGCTTAACCAATGAGGAAAAACTGTTTTTT. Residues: CSCLTNEEKLFF.

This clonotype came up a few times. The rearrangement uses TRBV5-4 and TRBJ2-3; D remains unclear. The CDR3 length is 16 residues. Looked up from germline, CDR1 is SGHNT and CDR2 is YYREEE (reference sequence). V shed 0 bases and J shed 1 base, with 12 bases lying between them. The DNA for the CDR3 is TGTGCCAGCAGCTTGGGACCGGTTTTGGGCACAGATACGCAGTATTTT. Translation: CASSLGPVLGTDTQYF. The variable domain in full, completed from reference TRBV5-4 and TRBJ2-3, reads ETGVTQSPTHLIKTRGQQVTLRCSSQSGHNTVSWYQQALGQGPQFIFQYYREEENGRGNFPPRFSGLQFPNYSSELNVNALELDDSALYLCASSLGPVLGTDTQYFGPGTRLTVL.

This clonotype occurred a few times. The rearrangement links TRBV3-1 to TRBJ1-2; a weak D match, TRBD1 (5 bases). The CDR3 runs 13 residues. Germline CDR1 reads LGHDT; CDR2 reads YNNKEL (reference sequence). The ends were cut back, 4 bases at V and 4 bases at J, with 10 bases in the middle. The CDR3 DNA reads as TGTGCCAGCAGCCTTTCAGACAGCTATGGCTACACCTTC. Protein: CASSLSDSYGYTF.

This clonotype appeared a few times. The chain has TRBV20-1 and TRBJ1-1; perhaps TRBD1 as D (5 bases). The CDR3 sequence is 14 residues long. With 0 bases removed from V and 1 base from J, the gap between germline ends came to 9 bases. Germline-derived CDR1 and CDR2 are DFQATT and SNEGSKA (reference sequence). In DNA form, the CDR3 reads TGCAGTGCTAGAGAACAGAGGGGGAACACTGAAGCTTTCTTT. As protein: CSAREQRGNTEAFF.

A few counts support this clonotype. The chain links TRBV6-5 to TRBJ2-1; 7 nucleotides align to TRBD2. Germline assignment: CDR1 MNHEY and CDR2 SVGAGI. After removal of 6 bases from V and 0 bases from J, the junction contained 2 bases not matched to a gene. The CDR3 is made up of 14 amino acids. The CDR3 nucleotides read TGTGCCAGCAGCATAGCGGGCTCCTACAATGAGCAGTTCTTC. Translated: CASSIAGSYNEQFF.

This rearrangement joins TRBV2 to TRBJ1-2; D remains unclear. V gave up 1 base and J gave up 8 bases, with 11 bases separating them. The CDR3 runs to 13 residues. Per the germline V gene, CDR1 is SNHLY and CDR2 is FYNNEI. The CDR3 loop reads CASSEGRYEGYTF. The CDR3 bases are TGTGCCAGCAGTGAAGGACGTTATGAAGGCTACACCTTC.

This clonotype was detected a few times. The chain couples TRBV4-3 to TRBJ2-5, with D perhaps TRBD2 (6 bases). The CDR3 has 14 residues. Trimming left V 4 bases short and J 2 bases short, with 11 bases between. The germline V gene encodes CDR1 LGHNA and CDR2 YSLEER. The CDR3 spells CASSRKRGQETQYF. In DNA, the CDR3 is TGCGCCAGCAGCCGAAAACGGGGGCAAGAGACCCAGTACTTC.

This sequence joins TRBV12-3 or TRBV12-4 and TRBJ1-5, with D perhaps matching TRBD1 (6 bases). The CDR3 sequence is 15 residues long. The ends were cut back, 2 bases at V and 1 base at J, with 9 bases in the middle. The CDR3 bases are TGTGCCAGCAGTTTATCAGGGGAGAGCAATCAGCCCCAGCATTTT. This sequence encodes CASSLSGESNQPQHF.

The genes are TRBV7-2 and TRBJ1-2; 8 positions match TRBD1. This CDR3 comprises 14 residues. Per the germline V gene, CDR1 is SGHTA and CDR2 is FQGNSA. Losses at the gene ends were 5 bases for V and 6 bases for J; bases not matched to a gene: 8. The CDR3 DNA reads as TGTGCCAGCAGCCAGACCGACAGGGGAGATGGCTACACCTTC. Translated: CASSQTDRGDGYTF.

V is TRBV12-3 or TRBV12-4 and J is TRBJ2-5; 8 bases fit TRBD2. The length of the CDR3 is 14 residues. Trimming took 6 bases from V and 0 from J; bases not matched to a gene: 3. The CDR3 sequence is CASRAGEYQETQYF. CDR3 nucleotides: TGTGCCAGCAGAGCGGGGGAGTACCAAGAGACCCAGTACTTC.

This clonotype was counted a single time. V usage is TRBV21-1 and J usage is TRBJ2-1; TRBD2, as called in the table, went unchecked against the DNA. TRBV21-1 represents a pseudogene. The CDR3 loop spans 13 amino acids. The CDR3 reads CASKAELTIEQFF. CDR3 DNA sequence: TGTGCCAGCAAAGCGGAGCTGACAATCGAGCAGTTCTTC.

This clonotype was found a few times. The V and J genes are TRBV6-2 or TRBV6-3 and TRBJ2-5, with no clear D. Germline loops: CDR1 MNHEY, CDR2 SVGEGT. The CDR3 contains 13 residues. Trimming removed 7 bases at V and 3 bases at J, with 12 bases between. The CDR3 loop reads CASKRLWEETQYF. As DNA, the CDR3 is TGTGCCAGCAAACGGTTATGGGAAGAGACCCAGTACTTC.

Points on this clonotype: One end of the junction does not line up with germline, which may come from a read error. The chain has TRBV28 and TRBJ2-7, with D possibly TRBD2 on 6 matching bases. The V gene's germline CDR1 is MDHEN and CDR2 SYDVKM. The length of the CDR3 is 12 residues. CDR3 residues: CTSTGGYYEQYF. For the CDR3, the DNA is TGTACCAGCACCGGGGGATATTACGAGCAGTACTTC.

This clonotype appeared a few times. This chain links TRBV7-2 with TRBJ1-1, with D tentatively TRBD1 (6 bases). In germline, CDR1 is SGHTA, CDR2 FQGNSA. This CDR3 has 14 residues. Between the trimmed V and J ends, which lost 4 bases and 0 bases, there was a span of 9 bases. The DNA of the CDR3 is TGTGCCAGCAGCTGGACAGATCTGAACACTGAAGCTTTCTTT. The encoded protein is CASSWTDLNTEAFF.

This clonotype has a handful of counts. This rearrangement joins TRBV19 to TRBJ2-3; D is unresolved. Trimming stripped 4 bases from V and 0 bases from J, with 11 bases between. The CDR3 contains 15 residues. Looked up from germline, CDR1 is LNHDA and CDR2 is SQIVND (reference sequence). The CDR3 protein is CASSRSQISTDTQYF. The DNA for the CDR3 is TGTGCCAGTAGTAGATCCCAGATAAGCACAGATACGCAGTATTTT.

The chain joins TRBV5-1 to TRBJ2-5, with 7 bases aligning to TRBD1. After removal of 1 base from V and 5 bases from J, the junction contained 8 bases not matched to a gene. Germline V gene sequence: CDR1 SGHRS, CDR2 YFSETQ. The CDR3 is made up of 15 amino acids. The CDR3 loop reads CASSLQLGQTETQYF. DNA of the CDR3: TGCGCCAGCAGCTTGCAATTGGGACAGACCGAGACCCAGTACTTC.

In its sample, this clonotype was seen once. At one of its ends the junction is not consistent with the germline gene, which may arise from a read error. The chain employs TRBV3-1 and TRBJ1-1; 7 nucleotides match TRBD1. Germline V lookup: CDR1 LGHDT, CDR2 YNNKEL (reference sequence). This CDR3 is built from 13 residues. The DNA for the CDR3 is TGTGCCTGCAGCCCGACAGGGCTTTCTGAAGCTTTCTTT. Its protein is CACSPTGLSEAFF.